The 14 T cell receptor beta chains below all came from one sample that was sequenced in a study of blood T cell repertoires in COVID-19 (TCRdb year 2020). Libraries were constructed by the immunoSEQ multiplex PCR assay. TCRdb obtained this table from immuneACCESS and retained in-frame rearrangements with V and J assigned. These tables miss some clones; where compared with another copy, unresolved V genes account for less than half of the shortfall, and the remainder is unexplained. In this sample the table shows more than 150,000 clones, roughly 82% of which occur a single time. The ten largest clones capture 12% of the sample. The source material was PBMCs or T cells enriched from blood (not recorded which). These receptor sequences come from a man in his forties who had recovered from COVID-19.

The V gene is TRBV7-8, the J gene TRBJ1-2, with D uncertain. This CDR3 has 15 residues. Between the trimmed V and J ends, which lost 3 bases and 2 bases, there was a span of 13 bases. Germline CDR1 is SGHVS and CDR2 is FQNEAQ. The CDR3 protein is CASSLIVAGNYGYTF. In nucleotides, the CDR3 is TGTGCCAGCAGCTTGATCGTCGCGGGGAACTATGGCTACACCTTC.

J is TRBJ2-1 and V is TRBV19, with unresolved D. Trimming pared 2 bases from V and 0 bases from J, leaving 8 bases between. The germline gives CDR1 LNHDA, CDR2 SQIVND (reference sequence). The CDR3 runs to 15 residues. The CDR3 bases are TGTGCCAGTAGTATATATACCAGCTCCTACAATGAGCAGTTCTTC. Amino acid sequence: CASSIYTSSYNEQFF.

The chain uses TRBV7-2 and TRBJ2-1, with D perhaps TRBD2 (5 bases). CDR1 and CDR2 (germline): SGHTA, FQGNSA. The CDR3 covers 16 residues. Trimming removed 3 bases at V and 0 bases at J, with 12 bases between. The CDR3: CASSLDGAASYNEQFF. The CDR3 bases are TGTGCCAGCAGCTTGGATGGAGCGGCCTCCTACAATGAGCAGTTCTTC.

The CDR3 DNA is TGTGCCAGCAGGCGACCAGGGATCTACGAGCAGTACGTC. Translated: CASRRPGIYEQYV. This rearrangement joins TRBV5-6 to TRBJ2-7; perhaps TRBD1 as D (5 bases). V was pared by 5 bases and J by 3 bases, with 12 bases between. Germline assignment: CDR1 SGHDT and CDR2 YYEEEE. There are 13 residues in the CDR3.

The V and J genes are TRBV5-6 and TRBJ1-1; D may be TRBD1 (6 bases). CDR1 is SGHDT and CDR2 is YYEEEE in the germline V gene. The CDR3 spans 12 residues. Trimming pared 3 bases from V and 9 bases from J, leaving 12 bases between. The CDR3 DNA reads as TGTGCCAGCAGCTGGGGCACAGGGAAAGCTTTCTTT. This encodes CASSWGTGKAFF.

This clone was seen a few times. Other nucleotide sequences from this sample produce the same CDR3. The chain carries TRBV27 and TRBJ1-4; TRBD1 aligns across 9 bases. The V and J ends lost 1 base and 6 bases, in that order; junction bases with no gene match: 3. CDR1 and CDR2 (germline): MNHEY, SMNVEV (reference sequence). CDR3 size: 15 residues. Written as DNA, the CDR3 is TGTGCCAGCAGTTTATGGACAGGGGAAGATGAAAAACTGTTTTTT. Protein sequence: CASSLWTGEDEKLFF.

CDR3 residues: CAIKPGTGAHEQYF. The CDR3 DNA reads as TGTGCCATCAAGCCCGGGACAGGGGCCCACGAGCAGTACTTC. The chain has TRBV10-3 and TRBJ2-7, with TRBD1 identical over 10 bases. V shed 7 bases and J 5 bases; nucleotides not matched to a gene: 8. The CDR3 has 14 amino acids. Germline V gene data show CDR1 as ENHRY and CDR2 as SYGVKD.

V usage is TRBV6-5 and J usage is TRBJ1-1; a weak D match, TRBD1 (6 bases). This CDR3 is built from 14 residues. The germline V and J ends were trimmed by 6 bases and 2 bases, with 13 bases remaining between them. Germline V gene lookup returns CDR1 MNHEY and CDR2 SVGAGI. The CDR3: CASRLTGANTEAFF. The CDR3 bases are TGTGCCAGCAGATTGACAGGAGCAAACACTGAAGCTTTCTTT.

J is TRBJ2-2 and V is TRBV30, with D hard to call. There are 11 residues in the CDR3. Germline assignment: CDR1 GTSNPN and CDR2 SVGIG (reference sequence). The V and J ends lost 2 bases and 7 bases respectively, with 5 bases between them. CDR3 sequence: CAWSLFGELFF. The CDR3 DNA sequence: TGTGCCTGGAGTCTCTTCGGGGAGCTGTTTTTT. Looking up the rest from reference TRBV30 and TRBJ2-2 gives the full variable domain: SQTIHQWPATLVQPVGSPLSLECTVEGTSNPNLYWYRQAAGRGLQLLFYSVGIGQISSEVPQNLSASRPQDRQFILSSKKLLLSDSGFYLCAWSLFGELFFGEGSRLTVL.

The chain is built from TRBV5-4 and TRBJ2-1; possible D gene TRBD2, 6 bases. With 4 bases removed from V and 6 bases from J, the gap between germline ends came to 14 bases. Germline V gives CDR1 SGHNT, CDR2 YYREEE (reference sequence). The CDR3 runs to 14 residues. The CDR3 DNA is TGTGCCAGCAGCCCAAACGCGGGATCCAATGAGCAGTTCTTC. Its protein product is CASSPNAGSNEQFF.

The rearrangement links TRBV18 to TRBJ1-1, with D unclear. There are 17 residues in the CDR3. The germline V gene encodes CDR1 KGHSH and CDR2 LQKENI. Trimming took 3 bases from V and 6 from J, leaving 23 bases between them. The DNA of the CDR3 is TGTGCCAGCTCACCGTATGTCCTTGGGCGCGGGGAGGCTGAAGCTTTCTTT. Amino acids: CASSPYVLGRGEAEAFF.

The J gene is TRBJ2-7, the V gene TRBV11-2, with 13 nucleotides matching TRBD2. J lost 6 bases, V lost 5 bases, and 7 bases had no gene match. CDR1 and CDR2 from the germline V gene are SGHAT and FQNNGV. The CDR3 spans 15 residues. The CDR3 region is CASSRGLAGVGEQYV. The CDR3 DNA follows: TGTGCCAGCAGCCGCGGACTAGCGGGAGTCGGCGAGCAGTACGTC.

A few counts support this clone. V gene TRBV5-1 combines with J gene TRBJ2-1, with D perhaps matching TRBD1 (6 bases). This CDR3 spans 13 amino acids. The germline gives CDR1 SGHRS, CDR2 YFSETQ. The germline V and J ends were trimmed by 2 bases and 9 bases, with 12 bases remaining between them. This CDR3 reads CASSLVTGFEQFF. The CDR3, as DNA: TGCGCCAGCAGCTTAGTAACAGGGTTTGAGCAGTTCTTC.

V is TRBV7-2 and J is TRBJ2-1; 10 bases are a match to TRBD2. Germline assignment: CDR1 SGHTA and CDR2 FQGNSA. The V gene end was trimmed by 6 bases and the J gene end by 4 bases; junction bases not matched to a gene: 6. This CDR3 region has 15 residues. CDR3 region: CASRTGTSAYNEQFF. Here the CDR3 DNA reads TGTGCCAGCAGAACCGGGACTAGCGCATACAATGAGCAGTTCTTC. The full variable domain, in which reference TRBV7-2 and TRBJ2-1 provide the parts outside the CDR3, is GAGVSQSPSNKVTEKGKDVELRCDPISGHTALYWYRQSLGQGLEFLIYFQGNSAPDKSGLPSDRFSAERTGGSVSTLTIQRTQQEDSAVYLCASRTGTSAYNEQFFGPGTRLTVL.